A single T cell receptor beta chain is shown here with its context. Its target is not known. Produced via immunoSEQ multiplex PCR; TCRdb's table is partial and in-frame only. The sample has more than 100,000 clones, roughly 84% seen once; the top ten hold 1% to 1.5%. The sample belongs to a study of T cell responses to AZD1222 COVID-19 vaccine. The V and J ends lost 3 bases and 1 base respectively, with 10 bases between them. Looked up from germline, CDR1 is SGHTA and CDR2 is FQGNSA. This CDR3 comprises 15 residues. Study outcomes and limitations: Spike-wide vaccine-associated CD4 TCRs dominated at 160-218 and 743-854.

The sequence was collected from an adult in good health. The chain links TRBV7-2 to TRBJ1-5, with a weak D call TRBD1 (5 bases). The source material was peripheral blood, sampled on day 0 of AZD1222 vaccination. For the CDR3, the DNA is TGTGCCAGCAGCTTGATTGGGGGGAGCAATCAGCCCCAGCATTTT. Encoded protein: CASSLIGGSNQPQHF.